This T cell receptor (beta chain) was obtained from a study of shared clonotypes between healthy human individuals. At the level of the study: For every donor, three CD4 naive, three CD4 memory, two CD8 naive and one CD8 memory plates were used.

V was pared by 11 bases and J by 7 bases, with 18 bases between. Looked up from germline, CDR1 is LNHDA and CDR2 is SQIVND (reference sequence). This CDR3 has 13 amino acids. Genomic DNA of each subset was evenly split across several immunoSEQ plates. Method: immunoSEQ multiplex PCR; TCRdb's copy keeps in-frame clones and lacks some. The top ten clones hold about 1.5% of a sample with about 980,000 clones, 76% of them seen once. The genes are TRBV19 and TRBJ2-1, with D unresolved. The TCR originated in a man in his late teens or twenties in good health. Material for sequencing was memory CD4+ T cells sorted from blood. Regarding subset: CD45RA-negative fraction. CDR3 nucleotide sequence: TGTGCCTGCCGCGCGAACGTTCGGAATGAGCAGTTCTTC. It encodes CACRANVRNEQFF.